The 23 T cell receptor beta chains below come from one sample, sequenced in a study of radiotherapy plus CTLA-4 blockade in lung cancer. The method was immunoSEQ multiplex PCR; TCRdb's version includes in-frame clones alone and lacks a portion of them. The sample holds 40,000 or so clones, more than 60% seen once. The sample here was peripheral blood, taken from a patient treated with radiotherapy plus ipilimumab. The receptors come from a human donor with non-small cell lung cancer who had stable disease on radiotherapy plus ipilimumab.

The chain carries TRBV30 and TRBJ1-3; D remains unclear. Trimming stripped 0 bases from V and 0 bases from J, with 9 bases between. CDR1 is GTSNPN, CDR2 SVGIG, per germline (reference sequence). The CDR3 is made up of 15 amino acids. CDR3 sequence: CAWSVPLASGNTIYF. The CDR3 coding sequence is TGTGCCTGGAGTGTACCGTTGGCCTCTGGAAACACCATATATTTT.

The gene calls are TRBV5-4 and TRBJ2-3; 10 nucleotides align to TRBD2. Germline trimming cut 3 bases from V and 4 bases from J; bases unmatched to any gene: 11. The CDR3 has 17 residues. CDR1 and CDR2 from the germline V gene are SGHNT and YYREEE (reference sequence). For the CDR3, the DNA is TGTGCCAGCAGCTCCCCCCCCCTAGCGGGGGCCTCAGATACGCAGTATTTT. It is translated as CASSSPPLAGASDTQYF.

This clone was recorded once. The chain links TRBV5-1 to TRBJ1-6, with 11 bases matching TRBD1. CDR1 is SGHRS, CDR2 YFSETQ, per germline. With V trimmed by 2 bases and J by 1 base, 8 bases remained unmatched. The CDR3 extends over 19 amino acids. DNA of the CDR3: TGCGCCAGCAGCTTATGGGGACAGGGGGTCAGTTCCTATAATTCACCCCTCCACTTT. This sequence encodes CASSLWGQGVSSYNSPLHF.

The chain has TRBV30 and TRBJ2-1, with D maybe TRBD1 (5 bases). V shed 1 base and J shed 1 base, with 11 bases lying between them. Germline CDR1 GTSNPN, CDR2 SVGIG (reference sequence). The CDR3 consists of 15 residues. Here the CDR3 reads CAWSGQGDSYNEQFF. Written as DNA, the CDR3 is TGTGCCTGGAGTGGGCAGGGTGATTCCTACAATGAGCAGTTCTTC.

The rearrangement links TRBV7-8 to TRBJ1-5; D might be TRBD1 (5 bases). This CDR3 comprises 15 residues. The germline gives CDR1 SGHVS, CDR2 FQNEAQ. Trimming pared 5 bases from V and 0 bases from J, leaving 11 bases between. The chain's CDR3 is CASSKDSFSNQPQHF. The CDR3, as DNA: TGTGCCAGCAGCAAAGACAGCTTTAGCAATCAGCCCCAGCATTTT.

Comments on this clone: Distinct nucleotide sequences in the sample also encode this CDR3. The CDR3 protein is CASSIPGGTEAFF. The CDR3 bases are TGTGCCAGCAGTATCCCAGGGGGCACTGAAGCTTTCTTT. The rearrangement uses TRBV6-5 and TRBJ1-1; 7 nucleotides match TRBD1. CDR3 length: 13 residues. Germline values: CDR1 MNHEY, CDR2 SVGAGI. J was trimmed by 4 bases and V by 5 bases; bases with no gene match: 4.

J is TRBJ2-3 and V is TRBV5-4; D possibly corresponds to TRBD1 (5 bases). Looked up from germline, CDR1 is SGHNT and CDR2 is YYREEE (reference sequence). The CDR3 runs to 15 residues. V lost 2 bases and J 2 bases, leaving 12 bases between the germline ends. The CDR3 sequence: CASSFTDGHTDTQYF. The CDR3 DNA reads TGTGCCAGCAGCTTCACGGACGGACACACAGATACGCAGTATTTT. Complete variable domain (other parts from reference TRBV5-4 and TRBJ2-3): ETGVTQSPTHLIKTRGQQVTLRCSSQSGHNTVSWYQQALGQGPQFIFQYYREEENGRGNFPPRFSGLQFPNYSSELNVNALELDDSALYLCASSFTDGHTDTQYFGPGTRLTVL.

The chain carries TRBV5-6 and TRBJ2-1; 7 nucleotides agree with TRBD2. After removal of 6 bases from V and 9 bases from J, the junction contained 3 bases not matched to a gene. This CDR3 is built from 11 residues. Germline assignment: CDR1 SGHDT and CDR2 YYEEEE. DNA for the CDR3: TGTGCCAGCACCTGGGAGGGTGAGCAGTTCTTC. It codes for CASTWEGEQFF.

By its share, this clone is medium-sized. This chain uses TRBV6-6 with TRBJ1-1; D unresolved. V lost 7 bases to trimming and J lost 2 bases, with 11 bases between them. The CDR3 extends over 13 amino acids. Germline V lookup: CDR1 MNHNY, CDR2 SVGAGI (reference sequence). As DNA, the CDR3 is TGTGCCAGCACCGATTACTTCAACACTGAAGCTTTCTTT. Protein sequence: CASTDYFNTEAFF.

This clone has only a few counts. This sequence joins TRBV6-5 and TRBJ1-1; 11 bases match TRBD1. The CDR3 totals 14 residues. After removal of 7 bases from V and 10 bases from J, the junction contained 11 bases not matched to a gene. CDR1 is MNHEY and CDR2 is SVGAGI in the germline V gene. The CDR3 loop is CASIIGGQGGLAFF. Written as DNA, the CDR3 is TGTGCCAGCATTATAGGGGGACAGGGGGGTCTAGCTTTCTTT.

J is TRBJ1-4 and V is TRBV21-1; the table's D call, TRBD1, was not checked against the DNA. TRBV21-1 is tagged as a pseudogene. This CDR3 is built from 16 residues. In nucleotides, the CDR3 is TGTGCCAGCAGCAATGTTTCAGGGGGCGCTTTGGAAAAACTGTTTTTT. The encoded protein is CASSNVSGGALEKLFF.

This clone is medium-sized (0.01 to 0.1%) within its sample. This chain joins TRBV4-1 and TRBJ1-1, with D possibly being TRBD1 (6 bases). Trimming shortened V by 5 bases and J by 0 bases, and 10 bases separated the two germline ends. The CDR3 runs 14 residues. The V gene's germline CDR1 is MGHRA and CDR2 YSYEKL. CDR3 sequence: CASSWTDMNTEAFF. In DNA form, the CDR3 reads TGCGCCAGCAGCTGGACAGACATGAACACTGAAGCTTTCTTT.

This chain joins TRBV20-1 and TRBJ1-3, with D unclear. Germline-derived CDR1 and CDR2 are DFQATT and SNEGSKA (reference sequence). V lost 8 bases, J lost 7 bases, and 6 bases lay in between. This CDR3 contains 9 residues. Here the CDR3 reads CSIPNTIYF. CDR3 DNA sequence: TGCAGTATCCCGAACACCATATATTTT.

This sequence joins TRBV30 and TRBJ2-7, with D perhaps matching TRBD2 (5 bases). Germline-derived CDR1 and CDR2 are GTSNPN and SVGIG (reference sequence). Trimming left V 0 bases short and J 4 bases short, with 7 bases between. CDR3 length equals 12 residues. This CDR3 is CAWSVGGYEQYF. The CDR3 coding sequence is TGTGCCTGGAGTGTAGGCGGGTACGAGCAGTACTTC. The full variable domain, with the rest looked up from reference TRBV30 and TRBJ2-7, is SQTIHQWPATLVQPVGSPLSLECTVEGTSNPNLYWYRQAAGRGLQLLFYSVGIGQISSEVPQNLSASRPQDRQFILSSKKLLLSDSGFYLCAWSVGGYEQYFGPGTRLTVT.

This clone was seen only a few times. V is TRBV5-5 and J is TRBJ1-1; perhaps TRBD1 as D (6 bases). The germline V gene has CDR1 SGHKS and CDR2 YYEKEE (reference sequence). The CDR3 runs 18 residues. V shed 2 bases and J shed 7 bases, with 27 bases lying between them. CDR3: CASSFYGQKSPLFLEAFF. CDR3 sequence (DNA): TGTGCCAGCAGCTTTTATGGACAGAAGAGTCCCTTGTTTCTTGAAGCTTTCTTT.

The chain has TRBV19 and TRBJ2-7, with TRBD1 matching over 7 bases. J gave up 0 bases and V 5 bases, and 10 bases lay outside the gene matches. CDR3 length: 16 residues. The germline gives CDR1 LNHDA, CDR2 SQIVND (reference sequence). In DNA form, the CDR3 reads TGTGCCAGTAGTTTGAAATCGGGGACAGCCTCCTACGAGCAGTACTTC. Translation gives CASSLKSGTASYEQYF.

This clone was found a few times. The chain combines TRBV4-1 with TRBJ1-1, with 9 bases identical to TRBD1. Germline V CDR1 and CDR2: MGHRA, YSYEKL. The V and J ends lost 0 bases and 3 bases, in that order; junction bases with no gene match: 2. The CDR3 has 15 amino acids. In nucleotides, the CDR3 is TGCGCCAGCAGCCAAGAGGGACAGGGCTACACTGAAGCTTTCTTT. Its translation: CASSQEGQGYTEAFF.

The chain combines TRBV20-1 with TRBJ1-1; D is undetermined. In germline, CDR1 is DFQATT, CDR2 SNEGSKA (reference sequence). This CDR3 is 11 amino acids long. Trimming took 6 bases from V and 5 from J, leaving 10 bases between them. The CDR3 sequence: CSARPGTEAFF. The CDR3 DNA reads TGCAGTGCCCGGCCGGGAACTGAAGCTTTCTTT.

This clone came up once. This chain links TRBV7-2 with TRBJ1-3, with TRBD1 identical over 8 bases. Germline loops: CDR1 SGHTA, CDR2 FQGNSA. The V segment lost 5 bases and the J segment 2 bases; nucleotides outside the gene matches: 5. The CDR3 spans 15 residues. The CDR3 is CASSQTGGTGNTIYF. CDR3 DNA sequence: TGTGCCAGCAGCCAAACAGGGGGAACTGGAAACACCATATATTTT. The variable domain in full, with the rest retrieved from reference TRBV7-2 and TRBJ1-3, is GAGVSQSPSNKVTEKGKDVELRCDPISGHTALYWYRQSLGQGLEFLIYFQGNSAPDKSGLPSDRFSAERTGGSVSTLTIQRTQQEDSAVYLCASSQTGGTGNTIYFGEGSWLTVV.

The chain has TRBV28 and TRBJ1-2; the D gene is possibly TRBD1 (5 bases). Looked up from germline, CDR1 is MDHEN and CDR2 is SYDVKM. This CDR3 has 12 amino acids. V lost 3 bases to trimming and J lost 7 bases, with 9 bases between them. The CDR3 protein is CASSLARAGYTF. CDR3 DNA: TGTGCCAGCAGTTTGGCCAGGGCTGGCTACACCTTC.

As DNA, the CDR3 is TGCGCCAGCATGGTGACCGGGGGCACTGAAGCTTTCTTT. This translates into CASMVTGGTEAFF. This sequence joins TRBV10-2 and TRBJ1-1, with D possibly TRBD1 on 5 matching bases. The CDR3 consists of 13 residues. The V end was cut by 7 bases, the J end by 4 bases, with 13 bases between. CDR1 WSHSY and CDR2 SAAADI come from the germline V gene.

This clone was recorded only once. V usage is TRBV7-9 and J usage is TRBJ1-2; 8 bases are shared with TRBD1. V dropped 5 bases and J dropped 4; count of bases not matched to a gene: 3. There are 13 residues in the CDR3. Germline-derived CDR1 and CDR2 are SEHNR and FQNEAQ (reference sequence). The CDR3 sequence: CASSRQGFYGYTF. CDR3 in DNA: TGTGCCAGCAGCCGACAGGGGTTCTATGGCTACACCTTC.

J is TRBJ2-3 and V is TRBV5-1, with 8 bases that match TRBD2. The CDR3 covers 17 residues. V was pared by 0 bases and J by 2 bases, with 8 bases of the junction left unmatched. CDR1 and CDR2 from the germline V gene are SGHRS and YFSETQ. DNA of the CDR3: TGCGCCAGCAGCTTGGGCCCCACTAGCGGTGACACAGATACGCAGTATTTT. Translation gives CASSLGPTSGDTDTQYF.